This T cell receptor (beta chain) stems from a study of blood T cell repertoires in COVID-19. Trimming shortened V by 2 bases and J by 5 bases, and 16 bases separated the two germline ends. CDR3 size: 15 residues. The germline V gene encodes CDR1 MNHEY and CDR2 SVGAGI. Measured with immunoSEQ multiplex PCR; TCRdb has only the in-frame clones, and not every one. Altogether around 140,000 clones are present, roughly 89% being singletons, with the ten largest covering approximately 0.98%. What was sequenced was peripheral blood. The sequence was obtained from a woman between 45 and 65 years old with acute or convalescent COVID-19. This rearrangement joins TRBV6-5 to TRBJ2-7; D is unresolved. For the CDR3, the DNA is TGTGCCAGCAGTTACCTTGGCGGTGGCGGCGACGAGCAGTACTTC. Its protein is CASSYLGGGGDEQYF.